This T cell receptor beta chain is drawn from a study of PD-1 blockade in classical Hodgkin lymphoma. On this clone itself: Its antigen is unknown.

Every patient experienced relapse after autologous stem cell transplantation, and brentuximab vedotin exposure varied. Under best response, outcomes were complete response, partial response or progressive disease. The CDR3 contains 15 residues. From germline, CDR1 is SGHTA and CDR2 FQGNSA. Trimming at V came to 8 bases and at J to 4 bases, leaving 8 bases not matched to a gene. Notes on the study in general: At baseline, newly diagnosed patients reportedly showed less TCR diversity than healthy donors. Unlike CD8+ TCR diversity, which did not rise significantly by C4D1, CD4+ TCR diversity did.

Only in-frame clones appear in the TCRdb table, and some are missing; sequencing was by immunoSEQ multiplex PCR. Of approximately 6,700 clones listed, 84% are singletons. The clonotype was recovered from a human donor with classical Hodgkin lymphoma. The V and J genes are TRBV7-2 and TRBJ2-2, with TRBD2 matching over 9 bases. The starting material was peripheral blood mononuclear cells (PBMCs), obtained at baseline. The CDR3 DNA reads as TGTGCCAGCGGATATCCGGGACTAGCCACCGGGGAGCTGTTTTTT. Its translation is CASGYPGLATGELFF.